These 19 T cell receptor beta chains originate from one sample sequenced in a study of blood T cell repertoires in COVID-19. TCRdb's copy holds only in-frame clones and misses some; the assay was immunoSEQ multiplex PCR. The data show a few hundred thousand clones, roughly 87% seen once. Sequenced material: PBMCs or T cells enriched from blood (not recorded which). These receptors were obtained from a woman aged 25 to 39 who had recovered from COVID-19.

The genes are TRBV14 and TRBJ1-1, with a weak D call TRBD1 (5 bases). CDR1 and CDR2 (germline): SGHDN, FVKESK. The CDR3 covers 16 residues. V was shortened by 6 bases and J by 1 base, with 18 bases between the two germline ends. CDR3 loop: CASSSPGLGPNTEAFF. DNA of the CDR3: TGTGCCAGCAGTTCCCCGGGACTGGGCCCGAACACTGAAGCTTTCTTT.

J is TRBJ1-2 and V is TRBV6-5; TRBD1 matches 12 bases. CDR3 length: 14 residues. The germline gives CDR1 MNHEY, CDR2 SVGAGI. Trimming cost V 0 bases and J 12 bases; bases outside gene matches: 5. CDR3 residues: CASSYSGQGAIHTF. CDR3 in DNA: TGTGCCAGCAGTTACTCGGGACAGGGGGCTATCCACACCTTC.

The CDR3 region is CASSDKTGGNSPLHF. CDR3 nucleotides: TGTGCCAGCAGTGACAAAACAGGGGGCAATTCACCCCTCCACTTT. This rearrangement joins TRBV25-1 to TRBJ1-6; TRBD1 agrees at 9 bases. The CDR3 is 15 residues long. Germline V gives CDR1 MGHDK, CDR2 SYGVNS. V lost 3 bases to trimming and J lost 7 bases; unmatched junction nucleotides: 4.

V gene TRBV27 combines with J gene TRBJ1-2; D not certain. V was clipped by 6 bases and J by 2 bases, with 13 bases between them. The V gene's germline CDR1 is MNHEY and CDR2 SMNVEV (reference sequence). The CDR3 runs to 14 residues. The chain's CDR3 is CASSPRERNYGYTF. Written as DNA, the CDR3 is TGTGCCAGCAGCCCCCGGGAACGGAACTATGGCTACACCTTC.

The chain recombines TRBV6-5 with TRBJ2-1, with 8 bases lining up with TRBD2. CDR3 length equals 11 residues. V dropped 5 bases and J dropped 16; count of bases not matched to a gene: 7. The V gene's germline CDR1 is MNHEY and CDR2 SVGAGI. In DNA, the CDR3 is TGTGCCAGCAGTCCCGGGACTAGATATTTCTTC. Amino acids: CASSPGTRYFF.

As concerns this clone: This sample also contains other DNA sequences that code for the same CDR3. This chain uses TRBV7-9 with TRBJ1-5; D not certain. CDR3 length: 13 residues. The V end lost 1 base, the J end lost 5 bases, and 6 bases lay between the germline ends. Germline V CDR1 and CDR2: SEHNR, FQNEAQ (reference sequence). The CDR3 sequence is CASSLGGDQPQHF. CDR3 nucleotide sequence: TGTGCCAGCAGCTTAGGCGGAGATCAGCCCCAGCATTTT. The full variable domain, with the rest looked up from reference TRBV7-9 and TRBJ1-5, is DTGVSQNPRHKITKRGQNVTFRCDPISEHNRLYWYRQTLGQGPEFLTYFQNEAQLEKSRLLSDRFSAERPKGSFSTLEIQRTEQGDSAMYLCASSLGGDQPQHFGDGTRLSIL.

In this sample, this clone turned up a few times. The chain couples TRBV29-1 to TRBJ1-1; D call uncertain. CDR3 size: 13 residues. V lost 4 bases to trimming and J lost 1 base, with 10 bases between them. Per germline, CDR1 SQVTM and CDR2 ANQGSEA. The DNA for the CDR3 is TGCAGCGTTGTAGAACACCCGAACACTGAAGCTTTCTTT. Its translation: CSVVEHPNTEAFF.

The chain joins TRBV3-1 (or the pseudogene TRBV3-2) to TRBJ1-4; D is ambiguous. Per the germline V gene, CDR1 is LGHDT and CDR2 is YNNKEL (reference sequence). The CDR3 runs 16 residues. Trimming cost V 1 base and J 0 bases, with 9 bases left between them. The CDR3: CASSQVFTATNEKLFF. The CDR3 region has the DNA TGTGCCAGCAGCCAAGTTTTTACAGCAACTAATGAAAAACTGTTTTTT.

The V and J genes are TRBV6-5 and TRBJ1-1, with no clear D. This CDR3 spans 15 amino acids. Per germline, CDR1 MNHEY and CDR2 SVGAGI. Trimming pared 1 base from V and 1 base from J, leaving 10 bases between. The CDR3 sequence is CASSYYIRGNTEAFF. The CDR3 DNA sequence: TGTGCCAGCAGTTACTATATTCGGGGGAACACTGAAGCTTTCTTT.

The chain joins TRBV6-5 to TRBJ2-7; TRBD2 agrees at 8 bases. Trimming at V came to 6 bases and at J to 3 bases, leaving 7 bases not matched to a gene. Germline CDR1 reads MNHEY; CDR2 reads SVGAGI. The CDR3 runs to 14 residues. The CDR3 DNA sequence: TGTGCCAGCAGCCGGGAGGGCCCCTACTACGAGCAGTACTTC. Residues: CASSREGPYYEQYF.

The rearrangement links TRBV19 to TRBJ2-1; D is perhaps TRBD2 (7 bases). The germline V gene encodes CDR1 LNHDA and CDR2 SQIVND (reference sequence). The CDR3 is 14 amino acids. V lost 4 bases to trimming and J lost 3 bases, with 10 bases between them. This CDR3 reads CASSSGGLYNEQFF. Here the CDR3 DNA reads TGTGCCAGTAGTAGCGGGGGCCTCTACAATGAGCAGTTCTTC. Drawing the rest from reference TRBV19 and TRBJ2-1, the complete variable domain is DGGITQSPKYLFRKEGQNVTLSCEQNLNHDAMYWYRQDPGQGLRLIYYSQIVNDFQKGDIAEGYSVSREKKESFPLTVTSAQKNPTAFYLCASSSGGLYNEQFFGPGTRLTVL.

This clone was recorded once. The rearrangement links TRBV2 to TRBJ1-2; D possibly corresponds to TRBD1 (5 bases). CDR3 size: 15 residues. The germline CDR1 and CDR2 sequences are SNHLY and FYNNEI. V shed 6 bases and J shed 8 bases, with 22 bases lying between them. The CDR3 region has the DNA TGTGCCAGCAGGACTGAAGGACGGTCAGGGAAGGGCTACACCTTC. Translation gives CASRTEGRSGKGYTF.

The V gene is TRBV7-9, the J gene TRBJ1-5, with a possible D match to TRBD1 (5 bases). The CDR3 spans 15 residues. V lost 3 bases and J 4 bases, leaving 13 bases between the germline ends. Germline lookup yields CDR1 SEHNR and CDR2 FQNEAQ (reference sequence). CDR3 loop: CASSLSVGPNQPQHF. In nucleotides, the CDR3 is TGTGCCAGCAGCTTGTCCGTGGGGCCGAATCAGCCCCAGCATTTT.

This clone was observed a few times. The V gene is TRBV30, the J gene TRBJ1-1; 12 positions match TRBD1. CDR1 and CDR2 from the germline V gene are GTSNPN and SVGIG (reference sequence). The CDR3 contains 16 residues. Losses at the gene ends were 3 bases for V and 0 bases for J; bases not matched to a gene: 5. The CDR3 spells CAWRAGTGGMNTEAFF. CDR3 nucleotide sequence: TGTGCCTGGAGGGCCGGGACAGGGGGCATGAACACTGAAGCTTTCTTT.

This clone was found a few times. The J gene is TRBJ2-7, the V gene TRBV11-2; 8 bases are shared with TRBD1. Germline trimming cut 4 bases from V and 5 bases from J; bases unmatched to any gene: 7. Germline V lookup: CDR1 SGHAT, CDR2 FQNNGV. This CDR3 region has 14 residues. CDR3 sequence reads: CASSSRQGTHEQYF. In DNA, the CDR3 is TGTGCCAGCAGCTCCCGACAGGGGACCCACGAGCAGTACTTC.

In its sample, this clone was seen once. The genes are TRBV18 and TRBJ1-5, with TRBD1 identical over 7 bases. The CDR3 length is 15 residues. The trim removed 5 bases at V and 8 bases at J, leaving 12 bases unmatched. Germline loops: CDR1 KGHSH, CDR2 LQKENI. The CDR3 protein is CASSWDSQGVEPQHF. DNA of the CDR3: TGTGCCAGCTCATGGGACAGTCAAGGGGTAGAGCCCCAGCATTTT.

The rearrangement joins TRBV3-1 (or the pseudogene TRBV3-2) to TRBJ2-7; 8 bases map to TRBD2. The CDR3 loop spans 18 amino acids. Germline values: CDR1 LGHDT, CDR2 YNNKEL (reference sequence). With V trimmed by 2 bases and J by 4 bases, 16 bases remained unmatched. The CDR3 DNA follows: TGTGCCAGCAGCCAAAGCGGGGCAAAAGCAGCGGGGGTTTACGAGCAGTACTTC. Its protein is CASSQSGAKAAGVYEQYF.

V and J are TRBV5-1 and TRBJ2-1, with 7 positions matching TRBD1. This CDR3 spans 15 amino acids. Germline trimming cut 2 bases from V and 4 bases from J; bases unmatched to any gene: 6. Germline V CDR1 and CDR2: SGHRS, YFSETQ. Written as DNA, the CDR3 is TGCGCCAGCAGCTTCCGGGACAGAGGATACAATGAGCAGTTCTTC. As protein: CASSFRDRGYNEQFF.

The CDR3 loop is CASSLQATGPLHF. In nucleotides, the CDR3 is TGTGCCAGCAGCTTGCAGGCCACGGGGCCCCTCCACTTT. This chain links TRBV7-3 with TRBJ1-6, with no clear D. Germline V lookup: CDR1 SGHTA, CDR2 FQGTGA. Deletions cut 3 bases from V and 13 bases from J, with 13 bases between. There are 13 residues in the CDR3. Complete variable domain (other parts from reference TRBV7-3 and TRBJ1-6): GAGVSQTPSNKVTEKGKYVELRCDPISGHTALYWYRQSLGQGPEFLIYFQGTGAADDSGLPNDRFFAVRPEGSVSTLKIQRTERGDSAVYLCASSLQATGPLHFGNGTRLTVT.